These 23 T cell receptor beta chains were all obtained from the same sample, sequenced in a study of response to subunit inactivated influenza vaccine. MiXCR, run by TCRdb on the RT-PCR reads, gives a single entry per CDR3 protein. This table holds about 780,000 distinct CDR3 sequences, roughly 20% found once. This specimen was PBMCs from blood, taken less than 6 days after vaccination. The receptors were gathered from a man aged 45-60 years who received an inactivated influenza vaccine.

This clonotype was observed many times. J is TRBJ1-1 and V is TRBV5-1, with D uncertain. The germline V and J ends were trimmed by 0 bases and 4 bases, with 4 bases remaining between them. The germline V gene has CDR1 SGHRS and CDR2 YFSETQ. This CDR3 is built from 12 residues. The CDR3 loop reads CASSLGVTEAFF. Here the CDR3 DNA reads TGCGCCAGCAGCTTGGGGGTCACTGAAGCTTTCTTT.

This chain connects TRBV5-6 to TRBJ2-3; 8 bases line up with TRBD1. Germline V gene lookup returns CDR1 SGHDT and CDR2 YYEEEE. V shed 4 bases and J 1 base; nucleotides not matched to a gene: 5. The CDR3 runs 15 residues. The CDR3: CASSPLGQGTDTQYF. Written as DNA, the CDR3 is TGTGCCAGCAGCCCGCTGGGACAGGGCACAGATACGCAGTATTTT.

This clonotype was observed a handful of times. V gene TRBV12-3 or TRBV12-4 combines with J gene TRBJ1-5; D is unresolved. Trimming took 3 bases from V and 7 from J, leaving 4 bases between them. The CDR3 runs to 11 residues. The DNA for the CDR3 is TGTGCCAGCAGTTTTAAGCAGCCCCAGCATTTT. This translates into CASSFKQPQHF.

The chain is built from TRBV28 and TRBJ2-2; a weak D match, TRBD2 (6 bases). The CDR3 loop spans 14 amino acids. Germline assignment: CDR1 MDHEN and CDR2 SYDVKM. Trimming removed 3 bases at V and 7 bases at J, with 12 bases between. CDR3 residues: CASSFGGGVGELFF. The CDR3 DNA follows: TGTGCCAGCAGTTTTGGAGGAGGGGTCGGGGAGCTGTTTTTT.

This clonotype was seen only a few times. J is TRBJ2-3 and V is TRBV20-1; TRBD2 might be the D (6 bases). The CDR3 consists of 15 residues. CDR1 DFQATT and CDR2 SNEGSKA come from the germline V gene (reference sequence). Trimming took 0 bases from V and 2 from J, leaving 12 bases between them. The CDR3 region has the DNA TGCAGTGCTAGAGATGGGGCTAGCGCCACAGATACGCAGTATTTT. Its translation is CSARDGASATDTQYF.

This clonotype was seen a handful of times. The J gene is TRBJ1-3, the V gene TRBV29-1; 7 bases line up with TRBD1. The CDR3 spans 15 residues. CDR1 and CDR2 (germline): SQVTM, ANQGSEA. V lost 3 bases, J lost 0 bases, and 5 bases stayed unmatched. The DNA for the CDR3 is TGCAGCGTTGATGGTCAGGGGGGCTCTGGAAACACCATATATTTT. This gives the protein CSVDGQGGSGNTIYF.

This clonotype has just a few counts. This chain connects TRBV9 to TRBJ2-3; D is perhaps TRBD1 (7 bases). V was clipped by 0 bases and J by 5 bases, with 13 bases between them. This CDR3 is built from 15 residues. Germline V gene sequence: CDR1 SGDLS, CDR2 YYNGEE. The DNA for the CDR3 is TGTGCCAGCAGCGTAGAAAACAGGGGAGGAGATACGCAGTATTTT. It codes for CASSVENRGGDTQYF.

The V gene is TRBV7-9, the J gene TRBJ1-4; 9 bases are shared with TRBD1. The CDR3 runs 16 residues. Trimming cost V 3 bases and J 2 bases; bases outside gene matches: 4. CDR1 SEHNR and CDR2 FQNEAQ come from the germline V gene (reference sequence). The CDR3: CASSFTGGLTNEKLFF. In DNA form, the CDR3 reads TGTGCCAGCAGCTTTACAGGGGGCTTGACTAATGAAAAACTGTTTTTT.

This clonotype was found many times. As DNA, the CDR3 is TGCGCCAGCAGCTTGGGGCCAGGGCGAGAGACCCAGTACTTC. The encoded protein is CASSLGPGRETQYF. This chain uses TRBV5-1 with TRBJ2-5; maybe TRBD1 (5 bases). Trimming pared 0 bases from V and 4 bases from J, leaving 10 bases between. The CDR3 consists of 14 residues. Germline-derived CDR1 and CDR2 are SGHRS and YFSETQ. Full variable domain (outside the CDR3, taken from reference TRBV5-1 and TRBJ2-5): KAGVTQTPRYLIKTRGQQVTLSCSPISGHRSVSWYQQTPGQGLQFLFEYFSETQRNKGNFPGRFSGRQFSNSRSEMNVSTLELGDSALYLCASSLGPGRETQYFGPGTRLLVL.

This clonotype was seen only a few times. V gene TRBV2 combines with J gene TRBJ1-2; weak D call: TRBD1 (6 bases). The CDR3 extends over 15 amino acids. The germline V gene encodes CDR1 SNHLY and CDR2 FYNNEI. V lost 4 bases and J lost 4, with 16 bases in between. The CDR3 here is CASSGYRERSYGYTF. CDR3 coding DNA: TGTGCCAGCAGTGGGTACAGGGAGAGGAGCTATGGCTACACCTTC.

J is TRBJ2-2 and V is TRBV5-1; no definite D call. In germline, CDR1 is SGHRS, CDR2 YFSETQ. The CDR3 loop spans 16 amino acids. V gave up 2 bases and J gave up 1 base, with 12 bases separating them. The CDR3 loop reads CASSFRRPLNTGELFF. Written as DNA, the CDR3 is TGCGCCAGCAGCTTCCGAAGACCCCTGAACACCGGGGAGCTGTTTTTT. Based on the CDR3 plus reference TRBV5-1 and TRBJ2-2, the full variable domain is KAGVTQTPRYLIKTRGQQVTLSCSPISGHRSVSWYQQTPGQGLQFLFEYFSETQRNKGNFPGRFSGRQFSNSRSEMNVSTLELGDSALYLCASSFRRPLNTGELFFGEGSRLTVL.

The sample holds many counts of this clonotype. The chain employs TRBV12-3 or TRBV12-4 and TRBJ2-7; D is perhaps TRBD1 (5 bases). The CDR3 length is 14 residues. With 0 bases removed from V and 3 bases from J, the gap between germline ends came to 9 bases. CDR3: CASSLARVDYEQYF. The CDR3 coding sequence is TGTGCCAGCAGTTTAGCCAGGGTGGACTACGAGCAGTACTTC.

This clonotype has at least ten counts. The chain's CDR3 is CSADRATAYEQYF. The DNA of the CDR3 is TGCAGTGCTGACAGAGCGACAGCCTACGAGCAGTACTTC. The chain joins TRBV20-1 to TRBJ2-7, with D possibly matching TRBD1 (5 bases). The germline V and J ends were trimmed by 5 bases and 2 bases, with 13 bases remaining between them. This CDR3 spans 13 amino acids. Germline CDR1 and CDR2: DFQATT and SNEGSKA (reference sequence).

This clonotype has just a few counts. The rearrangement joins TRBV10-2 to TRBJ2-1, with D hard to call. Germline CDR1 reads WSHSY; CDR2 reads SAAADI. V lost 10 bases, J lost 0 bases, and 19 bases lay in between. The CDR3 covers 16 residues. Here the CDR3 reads CATSLSLVGSYNEQFF. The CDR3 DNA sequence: TGCGCCACCTCTCTGTCCCTCGTAGGCTCCTACAATGAGCAGTTCTTC.

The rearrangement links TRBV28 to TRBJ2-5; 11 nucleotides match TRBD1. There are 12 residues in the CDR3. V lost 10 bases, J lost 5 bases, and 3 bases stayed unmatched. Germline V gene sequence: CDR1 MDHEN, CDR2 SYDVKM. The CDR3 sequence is CATGDRGETQYF. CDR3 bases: TGTGCCACCGGGGACAGGGGGGAGACCCAGTACTTC. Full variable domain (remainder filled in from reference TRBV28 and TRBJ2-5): DVKVTQSSRYLVKRTGEKVFLECVQDMDHENMFWYRQDPGLGLRLIYFSYDVKMKEKGDIPEGYSVSREKKERFSLILESASTNQTSMYLCATGDRGETQYFGPGTRLLVL.

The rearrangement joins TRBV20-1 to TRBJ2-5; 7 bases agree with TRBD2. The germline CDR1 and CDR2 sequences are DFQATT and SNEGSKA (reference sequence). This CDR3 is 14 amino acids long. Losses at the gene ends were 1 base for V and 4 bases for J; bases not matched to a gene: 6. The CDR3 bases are TGCAGTGCTAGAGGCGGCGGGGGTCCAGAGACCCAGTACTTC. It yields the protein CSARGGGGPETQYF.

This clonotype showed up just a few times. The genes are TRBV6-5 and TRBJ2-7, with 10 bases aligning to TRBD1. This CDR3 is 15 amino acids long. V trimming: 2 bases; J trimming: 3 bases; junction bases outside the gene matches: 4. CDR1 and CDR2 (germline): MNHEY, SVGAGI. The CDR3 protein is CASSYPGTGDYEQYF. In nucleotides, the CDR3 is TGTGCCAGCAGTTACCCCGGGACAGGGGACTACGAGCAGTACTTC.

The CDR3 here is CSARDGGRYYNEQFF. CDR3 coding DNA: TGCAGTGCTAGAGACGGGGGACGATACTACAATGAGCAGTTCTTC. V and J are TRBV20-1 and TRBJ2-1; D is perhaps TRBD2 (6 bases). The CDR3 contains 15 residues. Germline assignment: CDR1 DFQATT and CDR2 SNEGSKA (reference sequence). V gave up 0 bases and J gave up 3 bases, with 12 bases separating them.

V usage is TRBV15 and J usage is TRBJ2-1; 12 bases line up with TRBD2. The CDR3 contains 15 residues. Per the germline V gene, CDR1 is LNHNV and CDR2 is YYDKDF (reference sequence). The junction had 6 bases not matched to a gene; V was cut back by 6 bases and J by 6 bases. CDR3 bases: TGTGCCACCAGTCCCACTAGCGGGGGGTCCAATGAGCAGTTCTTC. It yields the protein CATSPTSGGSNEQFF.

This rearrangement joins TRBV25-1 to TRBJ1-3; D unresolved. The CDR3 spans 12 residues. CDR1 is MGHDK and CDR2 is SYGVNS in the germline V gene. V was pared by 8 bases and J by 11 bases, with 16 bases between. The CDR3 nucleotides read TGTGCCAGCGGCCTGAGCGGTGGGGCCATATATTTT. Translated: CASGLSGGAIYF.

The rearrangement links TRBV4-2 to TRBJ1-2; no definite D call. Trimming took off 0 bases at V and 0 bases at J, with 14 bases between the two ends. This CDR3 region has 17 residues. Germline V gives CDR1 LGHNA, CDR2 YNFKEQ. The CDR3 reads CASSQERVLGANYGYTF. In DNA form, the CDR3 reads TGTGCCAGCAGCCAAGAACGCGTGCTTGGGGCTAACTATGGCTACACCTTC.

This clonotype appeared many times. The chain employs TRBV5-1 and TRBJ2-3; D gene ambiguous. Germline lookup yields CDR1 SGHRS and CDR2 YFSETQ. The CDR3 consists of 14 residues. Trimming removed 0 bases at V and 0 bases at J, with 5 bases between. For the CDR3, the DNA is TGCGCCAGCAGCTTGGTGGCAAGCACAGATACGCAGTATTTT. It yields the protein CASSLVASTDTQYF.

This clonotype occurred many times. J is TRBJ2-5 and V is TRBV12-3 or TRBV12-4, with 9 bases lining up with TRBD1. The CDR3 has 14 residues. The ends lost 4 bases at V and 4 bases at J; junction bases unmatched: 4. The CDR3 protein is CASSYTGGAETQYF. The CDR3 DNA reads TGTGCCAGCAGTTACACAGGGGGCGCAGAGACCCAGTACTTC.